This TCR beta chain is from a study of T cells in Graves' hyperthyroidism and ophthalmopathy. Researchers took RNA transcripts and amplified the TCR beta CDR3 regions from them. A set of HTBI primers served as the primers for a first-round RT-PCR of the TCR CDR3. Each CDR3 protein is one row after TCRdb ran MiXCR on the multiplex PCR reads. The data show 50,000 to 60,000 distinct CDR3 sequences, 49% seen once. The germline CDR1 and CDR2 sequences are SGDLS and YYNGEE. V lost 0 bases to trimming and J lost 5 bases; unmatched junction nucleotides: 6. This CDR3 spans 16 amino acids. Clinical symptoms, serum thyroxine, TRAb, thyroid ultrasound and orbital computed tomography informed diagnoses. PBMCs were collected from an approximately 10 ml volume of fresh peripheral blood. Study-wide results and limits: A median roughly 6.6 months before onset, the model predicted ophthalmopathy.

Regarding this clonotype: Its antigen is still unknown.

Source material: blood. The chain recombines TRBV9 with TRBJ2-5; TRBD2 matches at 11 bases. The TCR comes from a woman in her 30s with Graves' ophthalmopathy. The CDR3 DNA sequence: TGTGCCAGCAGCGTAGGGGGTTCTAGCGGGAGGGAGACCCAGTACTTC. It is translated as CASSVGGSSGRETQYF. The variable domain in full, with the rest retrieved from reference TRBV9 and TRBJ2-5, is DSGVTQTPKHLITATGQRVTLRCSPRSGDLSVYWYQQSLDQGLQFLIQYYNGEERAKGNILERFSAQQFPDLHSELNLSSLELGDSALYFCASSVGGSSGRETQYFGPGTRLLVL.